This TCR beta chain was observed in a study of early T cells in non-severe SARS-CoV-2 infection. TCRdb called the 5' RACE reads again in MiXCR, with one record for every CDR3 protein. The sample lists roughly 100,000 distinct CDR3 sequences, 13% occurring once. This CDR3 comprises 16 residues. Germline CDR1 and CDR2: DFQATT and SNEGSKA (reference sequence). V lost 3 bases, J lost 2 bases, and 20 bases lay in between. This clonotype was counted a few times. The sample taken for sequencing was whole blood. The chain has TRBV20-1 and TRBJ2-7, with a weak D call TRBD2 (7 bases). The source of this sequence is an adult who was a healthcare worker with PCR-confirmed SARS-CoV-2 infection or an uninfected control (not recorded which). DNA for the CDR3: TGCAGTGCTAGCGCGTTACTAGGGGGAGGGACCTACGAGCAGTACTTC. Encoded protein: CSASALLGGGTYEQYF.